The entry below gives a single T cell receptor (beta chain) sequence along with its context. This clone was seen a handful of times. There is no known antigen for this receptor. No base qualities exist here, and no much larger clone lies one base off it. The entry originates in a study of radiation and T cells in renal cell carcinoma (dated by TCRdb to about 2020). General notes on the study: The samples were obtained from a clinical trial, where primary renal cell carcinomas were treated with 15 Gy stereotactic body radiation therapy and then removed by nephrectomy 4 weeks afterward. A total of some 55 samples underwent TCR beta sequencing, made up of roughly 26 tumors and roughly 27 peripheral blood samples. Across all 55 or so samples, under 5 million unique CDR3 nucleotide sequences, encoding 2,658,974 unique CDR3 amino acid sequences, were identified.

Counted from cysteine to phenylalanine, this CDR3 has 12 amino acids. Just CDR3 DNA is preserved here, 36 bases in frame from base 1. Cut back by 7 bases and 3 bases, the V and J ends lie 9 bases apart. The germline V gene (reference sequence) gives CDR1 as LNHDA and CDR2 as SQIVND. This specimen's time point label, interpreted: baseline pretreatment blood. The treatment or condition label corresponds to: 15 Gy SBRT to primary tumor, nephrectomy 4 weeks later. To follow tumor-enriched clonotypes, peripheral blood was collected serially from radiation-treated patients at baseline and again at 2 weeks and 4 weeks after SBRT. Renal cell carcinoma with clear cell pathology was present in all patients. The QIAamp DNA Blood Mini Kit (Qiagen) was used to prepare genomic DNA for TCR sequencing. Only samples passing all quality control checks were included in the analyses. The immunoSEQ kit was used, according to the manufacturer's recommendations, to generate TCR beta libraries from genomic DNA. For library preparation, a first multiplex PCR was performed with proprietary primers, followed by a second PCR in which unique barcodes were added, and bead cleanups were performed after each round. Each sample batch included a kit-provided positive control reaction and a negative control reaction. The final libraries were assessed on an Agilent 4200 TapeStation D1000 ScreenTape, pooled by volume, and quantified by qPCR. An Illumina NextSeq500 fitted with a MidOutput 150-cycle cartridge performed the sequencing, running 156 Read1 cycles and 15 Index1 cycles with the kit's custom primers. The pooled library was loaded at roughly 1 pM with approximately 18% PhiX control spiked in. In the paper's pipeline: The vendor-processed data were analyzed in R, and a clonotype was defined as all T cells that share the same CDR3 nucleotide sequence. In the clone abundance analyses, frequencies in each sample were normalized to that sample's 10,000 most abundant clones. Public T cell clones, averaging fewer than five per sample, were removed before analysis. Tumor-enriched and baseline blood-enriched clonotypes were defined by at least a 32-fold difference in abundance between compartments. Clonotypes expanded or contracted between blood time points were identified with a beta-binomial differential abundance model. Tumor-blood repertoire similarity was measured with the Baroni-Urbani and Buser coefficient, and groups were compared using two-tailed Wilcoxon tests in R. The table was pulled from immuneACCESS by TCRdb, which kept in-frame rearrangements only. Such tables lose some clones; where checked, under half of the loss comes from unresolved V genes, and the rest has no known cause. V, J and clone size derive from that table, while D and trimming were established from the DNA sequence. This sample comprises 95,000 or so clones, 65% to 90% of them detected only once. The ten most abundant clones make up approximately 8% of the sample.

Points the paper makes about the study in general: In blood, the top tumor clonotypes increased from baseline to 2 weeks after radiation and then shrank by 4 weeks, which suggests a temporary expansion of tumor-resident clones. The single-armed trial design could not address effects of radiation dose or scheduling on the TCR repertoire. Dynamics of the blood repertoire were not tracked past 4 weeks after treatment. No pretreatment tumor biopsies were available, so the baseline intratumoral presence of clonotypes could not be determined.

The specimen was blood, collected from a patient whose treatment included radiotherapy and nephrectomy. Recombination connected TRBV19 to TRBJ1-1, with no confident D gene call. This receptor was taken from a man aged 50 or older with renal cell carcinoma. The sequenced DNA is TGTGCCAGTATAGGAGGGTACACTGAAGCTTTCTTT. It codes for CASIGGYTEAFF. The CDR3, completed at both ends by the reference TRBV19 and TRBJ1-1 genes, gives the full variable domain DGGITQSPKYLFRKEGQNVTLSCEQNLNHDAMYWYRQDPGQGLRLIYYSQIVNDFQKGDIAEGYSVSREKKESFPLTVTSAQKNPTAFYLCASIGGYTEAFFGQGTRLTVV.